This entry features one T cell receptor (beta chain) sequence. Its antigen is unidentified. The data belong to a study of shared clonotypes between healthy human individuals. Germline V gene lookup returns CDR1 DFQATT and CDR2 SNEGSKA (reference sequence). The V gene lost 6 bases and the J gene lost 8 bases, with 13 bases spanning the gap. This CDR3 has 11 amino acids. Study observations and caveats: Sampling used blood alone; tissue repertoires probably differ.

Produced via immunoSEQ multiplex PCR; TCRdb's table is partial and in-frame only. In the table there are fewer than 850,000 clones, approximately 96% of which are singletons. In the naive CD8 group, cells lacked CD45RO and were positively selected for CCR7, so terminally differentiated effector memory CD45RA+ cells were left out. The rearrangement links TRBV20-1 to TRBJ1-2; D gene uncertain. Sequencing was done on a sample of naive CD8+ T cells sorted from blood. The receptor comes from a man between 25 and 39 years old in good health. The CDR3 DNA follows: TGCAGTGCCCAGGCCGGGGTCGGCTACACCTTC. Its translation is CSAQAGVGYTF.